The T cell receptor (beta chain) described here comes from a study of shared clonotypes between healthy human individuals. Study results and caveats: Four donors shared about 4.5% of their naive CD4 clonotypes. The study found lower generation probabilities in non-shared clonotypes than in those shared by all four donors. Expectations were that clonotype sharing among donors would be affected by sequencing depth.

Germline assignment: CDR1 MNHEY and CDR2 SVGAGI. Trimming took off 0 bases at V and 4 bases at J, with 13 bases between the two ends. CDR3 length: 16 residues. A note on this clone: Its target is not known. Other nucleotide sequences from this sample produce the same CDR3.

Deep level was the assay's run setting. Sequenced by immunoSEQ multiplex PCR; TCRdb stores in-frame clones only, minus some. The sample lists about 2 million clones; less than 95% were seen once. Naive CD8 populations comprised CD45RO-negative cells positively selected for CCR7, excluding terminally differentiated effector memory CD45RA+ cells. The specimen sequenced was naive CD8+ T cells sorted from blood. This sequence originates from a man aged 18 to 35 in good health. The chain carries TRBV6-5 and TRBJ2-1; the D gene is possibly TRBD2 (6 bases). The CDR3 is CASSYSGGEIYNEQFF. The CDR3 DNA reads TGTGCCAGCAGTTACTCGGGGGGAGAGATATACAATGAGCAGTTCTTC.